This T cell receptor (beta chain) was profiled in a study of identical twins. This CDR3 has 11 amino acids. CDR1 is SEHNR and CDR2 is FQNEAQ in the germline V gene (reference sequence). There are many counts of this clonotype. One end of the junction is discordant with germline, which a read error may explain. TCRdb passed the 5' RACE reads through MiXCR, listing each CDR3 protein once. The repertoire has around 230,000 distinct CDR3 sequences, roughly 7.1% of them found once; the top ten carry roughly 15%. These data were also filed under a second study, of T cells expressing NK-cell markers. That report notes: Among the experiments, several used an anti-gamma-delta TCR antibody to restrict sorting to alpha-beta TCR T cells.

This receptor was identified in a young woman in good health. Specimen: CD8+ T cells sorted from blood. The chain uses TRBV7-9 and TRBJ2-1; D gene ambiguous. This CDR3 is CASSPMDQAGF. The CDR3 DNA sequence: TGTGCCAGCAGCCCCATGGACCAGGCAGGCTTC.